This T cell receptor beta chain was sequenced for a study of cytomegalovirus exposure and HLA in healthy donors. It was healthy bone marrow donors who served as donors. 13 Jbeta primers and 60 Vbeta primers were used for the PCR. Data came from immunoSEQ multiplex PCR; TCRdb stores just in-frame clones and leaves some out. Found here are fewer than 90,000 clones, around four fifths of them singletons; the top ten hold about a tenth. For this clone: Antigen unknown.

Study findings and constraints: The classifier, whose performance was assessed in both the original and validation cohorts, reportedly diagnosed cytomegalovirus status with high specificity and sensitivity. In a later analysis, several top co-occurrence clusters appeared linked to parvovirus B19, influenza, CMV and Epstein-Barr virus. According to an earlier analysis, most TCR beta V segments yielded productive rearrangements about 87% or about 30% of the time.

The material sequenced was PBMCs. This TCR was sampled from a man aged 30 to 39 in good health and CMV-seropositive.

The CDR3 region is CATSRDLHTEAFF. The CDR3 region has the DNA TGTGCCACCAGCAGAGATCTCCACACTGAAGCTTTCTTT. The chain recombines TRBV15 with TRBJ1-1; no clear D gene. Germline V gives CDR1 LNHNV, CDR2 YYDKDF (reference sequence). The CDR3 totals 13 residues. V lost 0 bases and J lost 3, with 5 bases in between.